The 28 T cell receptor beta chains below come from one sample, sequenced in a study of blood T cells in healthy people across ages. Primers used in a second PCR of roughly 7 to 12 cycles were a sample-barcoded 5' primer and a J-beta primer mix. TCRdb called the 5' RACE reads again in MiXCR, with one record for every CDR3 protein. This sample has around 1,900,000 distinct CDR3 sequences; roughly two fifths occur once, and the top ten carry about 23%. Material for sequencing was blood. The receptors come from a human donor in good health.

This clonotype was seen a few times. V gene TRBV12-3 or TRBV12-4 combines with J gene TRBJ2-1; D is possibly TRBD1 or TRBD2 (5 bases each). V lost 4 bases, J lost 4 bases, and 14 bases lay in between. This CDR3 spans 15 amino acids. The CDR3 DNA reads TGTGCCAGCAGTTCGAGTGTGAGGGGTTACAATGAGCAGTTCTTC. Its translation is CASSSSVRGYNEQFF.

V and J are TRBV20-1 and TRBJ2-5, with 10 bases that match TRBD2. Germline loops: CDR1 DFQATT, CDR2 SNEGSKA (reference sequence). The CDR3 runs to 13 residues. The V and J ends lost 7 bases and 1 base, in that order; junction bases with no gene match: 3. The CDR3 nucleotides are TGCAGTGTCGAGCGGGGGGGCCAAGAGACCCAGTACTTC. Amino acid sequence: CSVERGGQETQYF.

This clonotype occurred a few times. The chain combines TRBV6-5 with TRBJ2-7, with TRBD1 as a possible D gene (7 bases). Looked up from germline, CDR1 is MNHEY and CDR2 is SVGAGI. This CDR3 region has 16 residues. The V end was cut by 2 bases, the J end by 0 bases, with 14 bases between. CDR3 DNA: TGTGCCAGCAGTTACGCAGGGGGGACGCTCTCCTACGAGCAGTACTTC. Protein sequence: CASSYAGGTLSYEQYF.

V and J are TRBV12-5 and TRBJ2-1, with D possibly matching TRBD2 (6 bases). Near its end, the DNA agrees better with TRBJ2-7, so the J call may be wrong. Germline V gene data show CDR1 as LGHNT and CDR2 as FRNRAP. The CDR3 is 13 amino acids. The CDR3 DNA reads TGTGCTAGTGGTAAGGGACTGGTCTACGAGCAGTACTTC. Its translation: CASGKGLVYEQYF.

Worth noting for this clonotype: Possible read error: a much larger clone is one base away. The CDR3, as DNA: TGCGGCGCAGGGGACGGCTACACCTTC. Translating gives CGAGDGYTF. This chain connects TRBV29-1 to TRBJ1-2; tentatively, D is TRBD1 (6 bases). CDR1 SQVTM and CDR2 ANQGSEA come from the germline V gene. The CDR3 runs to 9 residues. Full variable domain (outside the CDR3, taken from reference TRBV29-1 and TRBJ1-2): SAVISQKPSRDICQRGTSLTIQCQVDSQVTMMFWYRQQPGQSLTLIATANQGSEATYESGFVIDKFPISRPNLTFSTLTVSNMSPEDSSIYLCGAGDGYTFGSGTRLTVV.

This sequence joins TRBV10-2 and TRBJ2-7, with 8 bases fitting TRBD1. The CDR3 runs to 15 residues. In germline, CDR1 is WSHSY, CDR2 SAAADI. The V segment lost 0 bases and the J segment 3 bases; nucleotides outside the gene matches: 4. In DNA, the CDR3 is TGCGCCAGCAGTGAGTCCTGGGACAGGATCTACGAGCAGTACTTC. This gives the protein CASSESWDRIYEQYF.

Concerning this clonotype itself: Its ends do not fully match the called genes, so a read error is possible. This sequence joins TRBV20-1 and TRBJ2-7; possibly TRBD2 for D (5 bases). This CDR3 spans 15 amino acids. Per germline, CDR1 DFQATT and CDR2 SNEGSKA (reference sequence). The CDR3, as DNA: TGCAGTACTAGAGATCTCGGGCGGAGCTCCTACGAGCAGTACTTC. It is translated as CSTRDLGRSSYEQYF.

The chain is built from TRBV5-1 and TRBJ1-2; D might be TRBD1 (5 bases). Germline loops: CDR1 SGHRS, CDR2 YFSETQ. Trimming cost V 5 bases and J 2 bases, with 16 bases left between them. The CDR3 loop spans 15 amino acids. DNA of the CDR3: TGCGCCAGCAGTCCCTTCAGGGATTTAAACTATGGCTACACCTTC. It yields the protein CASSPFRDLNYGYTF. Full variable domain (outside the CDR3, taken from reference TRBV5-1 and TRBJ1-2): KAGVTQTPRYLIKTRGQQVTLSCSPISGHRSVSWYQQTPGQGLQFLFEYFSETQRNKGNFPGRFSGRQFSNSRSEMNVSTLELGDSALYLCASSPFRDLNYGYTFGSGTRLTVV.

This clonotype was counted a few times. The chain couples TRBV20-1 to TRBJ1-2; no reliable D call. V was trimmed by 6 bases and J by 8 bases, leaving 25 bases between them. There are 15 residues in the CDR3. The V gene's germline CDR1 is DFQATT and CDR2 SNEGSKA (reference sequence). In nucleotides, the CDR3 is TGCAGTGCCCCAATAATAAATCCCCGGGTAGGGGGCTACACCTTC. This gives the protein CSAPIINPRVGGYTF.

J is TRBJ2-7 and V is TRBV3-1, with 7 bases aligning to TRBD1. This CDR3 is 15 amino acids long. The germline CDR1 and CDR2 sequences are LGHDT and YNNKEL (reference sequence). The junction had 8 bases not matched to a gene; V was cut back by 4 bases and J by 2 bases. The DNA for the CDR3 is TGTGCCAGCAGCCTCAATCTGACAGGGACCTACGAGCAGTACTTC. It encodes CASSLNLTGTYEQYF.

This chain connects TRBV12-3 or TRBV12-4 to TRBJ1-2; a weak D match, TRBD1 (5 bases). CDR3 length: 13 residues. V lost 3 bases and J 8 bases, leaving 13 bases between the germline ends. Here the CDR3 reads CASSFQSGRGYTF. DNA for the CDR3: TGTGCCAGCAGTTTCCAGTCGGGGCGGGGCTACACCTTC.

This clonotype was counted a few times. This chain links TRBV3-1 with TRBJ1-1; 7 nucleotides line up with TRBD1. This CDR3 has 13 residues. Per germline, CDR1 LGHDT and CDR2 YNNKEL (reference sequence). V gave up 3 bases and J gave up 6 bases; unmatched junction bases: 4. The CDR3, as DNA: TGTGCCAGCAGCCAGTTAACAGGGGCTGAAGCTTTCTTT. Translated: CASSQLTGAEAFF. The full variable domain, in which reference TRBV3-1 and TRBJ1-1 provide the parts outside the CDR3, is DTAVSQTPKYLVTQMGNDKSIKCEQNLGHDTMYWYKQDSKKFLKIMFSYNNKELIINETVPNRFSPKSPDKAHLNLHINSLELGDSAVYFCASSQLTGAEAFFGQGTRLTVV.

The rearrangement uses TRBV12-3 or TRBV12-4 and TRBJ2-3; D is unresolved. The CDR3 sequence is 13 residues long. With 3 bases removed from V and 4 bases from J, the gap between germline ends came to 8 bases. CDR3 protein: CASSFVYPDTQYF. DNA for the CDR3: TGTGCCAGCAGTTTTGTCTACCCAGATACGCAGTATTTT.

There are a few counts of this clonotype. The J gene is TRBJ2-4, the V gene TRBV10-3; either TRBD1 or TRBD2 may fit D (5 bases each). This CDR3 contains 17 residues. CDR1 is ENHRY, CDR2 SYGVKD, per germline. With 0 bases removed from V and 6 bases from J, the gap between germline ends came to 18 bases. The CDR3 nucleotides read TGTGCCATCAGTGAGTCGTTTGCAGGGACGAAATTAAACATTCAGTACTTC. This sequence encodes CAISESFAGTKLNIQYF.

This chain uses TRBV29-1 with TRBJ2-3; D is possibly TRBD1 or TRBD2 (5 bases each). Germline V gene data show CDR1 as SQVTM and CDR2 as ANQGSEA. This CDR3 is built from 14 residues. Between the trimmed V and J ends, which lost 5 bases and 4 bases, there was a span of 16 bases. CDR3 sequence: CSVFGGIGPDTQYF. DNA for the CDR3: TGCAGCGTTTTTGGGGGTATTGGGCCAGATACGCAGTATTTT.

This clonotype has a handful of counts. The gene calls are TRBV4-1 and TRBJ2-7, with D possibly being TRBD1 (6 bases). This CDR3 has 14 amino acids. From germline, CDR1 is MGHRA and CDR2 YSYEKL. The germline V and J ends were trimmed by 7 bases and 5 bases, with 18 bases remaining between them. The CDR3 region is CASTLVRGYHEQYF. The DNA of the CDR3 is TGCGCCAGCACCCTGGTGAGGGGGTACCACGAGCAGTACTTC.

The chain links TRBV28 to TRBJ2-1; 7 bases line up with TRBD1. CDR1 and CDR2 from the germline V gene are MDHEN and SYDVKM. V was pared by 3 bases and J by 13 bases, with 15 bases of the junction left unmatched. The CDR3 spans 15 residues. The CDR3 sequence: CASSLARDSQETQFF. In DNA, the CDR3 is TGTGCCAGCAGTTTGGCCCGGGACAGCCAAGAGACCCAGTTCTTC.

The rearrangement links TRBV28 to TRBJ2-5; D perhaps matches TRBD1 (6 bases). Germline V gives CDR1 MDHEN, CDR2 SYDVKM. The ends were cut back, 2 bases at V and 7 bases at J, with 11 bases in the middle. CDR3 length: 13 amino acids. CDR3 loop: CASSLRQVGTQYF. For the CDR3, the DNA is TGTGCCAGCAGTTTACGACAGGTTGGGACCCAGTACTTC. Full variable domain (outside the CDR3, taken from reference TRBV28 and TRBJ2-5): DVKVTQSSRYLVKRTGEKVFLECVQDMDHENMFWYRQDPGLGLRLIYFSYDVKMKEKGDIPEGYSVSREKKERFSLILESASTNQTSMYLCASSLRQVGTQYFGPGTRLLVL.

This clonotype has a handful of counts. The chain has TRBV29-1 and TRBJ2-5; TRBD1 matches at 8 bases. Trimming at V came to 4 bases and at J to 2 bases, leaving 12 bases not matched to a gene. Per the germline V gene, CDR1 is SQVTM and CDR2 is ANQGSEA. The CDR3 is 16 amino acids. The CDR3 loop reads CSVARQGISPQETQYF. The CDR3 nucleotides read TGCAGCGTTGCCCGACAGGGGATTAGCCCTCAAGAGACCCAGTACTTC.

This sequence joins TRBV6-5 and TRBJ1-1, with TRBD1 as a possible D gene (6 bases). This CDR3 has 13 residues. Germline lookup yields CDR1 MNHEY and CDR2 SVGAGI. V was cut by 6 bases and J by 7 bases, with 15 bases left in between. CDR3 DNA: TGTGCCAGCAGCCCCATTCCACAGGGTGAAGCTTTCTTT. It yields the protein CASSPIPQGEAFF.

This chain links TRBV4-1 with TRBJ1-2; 8 positions agree with TRBD1. There are 15 residues in the CDR3. Germline V gives CDR1 MGHRA, CDR2 YSYEKL. V lost 0 bases, J lost 5 bases, and 5 bases stayed unmatched. DNA for the CDR3: TGCGCCAGCAGCCAAGACAACAGGGGGAGGTATGGCTACACCTTC. Protein product: CASSQDNRGRYGYTF.

There are many counts of this clonotype. The V call is TRBV7-2, the J call TRBJ1-2, with D perhaps TRBD1 (6 bases). The CDR3 consists of 14 residues. CDR1 SGHTA and CDR2 FQGNSA come from the germline V gene. V gave up 1 base and J gave up 4 bases, with 10 bases separating them. The DNA of the CDR3 is TGTGCCAGCAGCTTAGGTGGACAGTTCTATGGCTACACCTTC. Amino acids: CASSLGGQFYGYTF.

The rearrangement uses TRBV6-1 and TRBJ1-1; D possibly corresponds to TRBD1 (6 bases). Germline CDR1 is MNHNS and CDR2 is SASEGT. V lost 6 bases and J lost 5, with 19 bases in between. The CDR3 is 15 residues long. CDR3 loop: CASSVKWGAGTEAFF. The CDR3 DNA is TGTGCCAGCAGCGTAAAATGGGGGGCCGGGACTGAAGCTTTCTTT.

This chain links TRBV6-2 or TRBV6-3 with TRBJ2-4; no reliable D call. CDR1 and CDR2 from the germline V gene are MNHEY and SVGEGT. There are 13 residues in the CDR3. Trimming cost V 2 bases and J 6 bases, with 8 bases left between them. The CDR3 sequence is CASSYEVRNIQYF. CDR3 nucleotides: TGTGCCAGCAGTTACGAGGTCAGAAACATTCAGTACTTC.

This chain links TRBV12-3 or TRBV12-4 with TRBJ2-5, with D maybe TRBD1 (6 bases). The CDR3 loop spans 17 amino acids. The V and J ends lost 7 bases and 0 bases respectively, with 21 bases between them. CDR3 loop: CASTNSRGPLDQETQYF. CDR3 sequence (DNA): TGTGCCAGCACCAACTCCAGGGGACCCCTAGACCAAGAGACCCAGTACTTC.

The V gene is TRBV30, the J gene TRBJ1-2; weak D call: TRBD1 (6 bases). V gave up 1 base and J gave up 7 bases, with 13 bases separating them. The germline V gene has CDR1 GTSNPN and CDR2 SVGIG (reference sequence). The CDR3 length is 13 residues. The CDR3 DNA reads TGTGCCTGGAGTGATGGGGGGGCGAGTGGCTACACCTTC. Amino acid sequence: CAWSDGGASGYTF.

Points on this clonotype: The germline gene is not matched at one end of the junction; a read error may be the cause. The chain combines TRBV11-3 with TRBJ1-4; 8 positions match TRBD1. Looked up from germline, CDR1 is SGHNT and CDR2 is YENEEA. This CDR3 region has 12 residues. The CDR3 DNA reads as TGTGCCGGCAGCAGGGACAGGGAAAAACTGTTTTTT. This codes for CAGSRDREKLFF.

This chain uses TRBV6-2 or TRBV6-3 with TRBJ1-5; TRBD1 might be the D (6 bases). CDR1 and CDR2 from the germline V gene are MNHEY and SVGEGT. The V gene lost 4 bases and the J gene lost 5 bases, with 12 bases spanning the gap. CDR3 length equals 14 residues. CDR3 nucleotide sequence: TGTGCCAGCAGTTCGACGACAGGCTATCAGCCCCAGCATTTT. It yields the protein CASSSTTGYQPQHF.